Listed below are T cell receptor beta chains from one sample, sequenced in a study of T cells in Graves' hyperthyroidism and ophthalmopathy. TCRdb called the multiplex PCR reads again in MiXCR, with one record for every CDR3 protein. The sample lists hundreds of thousands of distinct CDR3 sequences, 11% to 15% occurring once. Specimen: blood. The source of these receptors is a young woman with Graves' hyperthyroidism. Each CDR3 is given with its conserved first and last residue. Each record gives: CDR3 length, D gene, clone size, J gene, V gene, CDR3 protein, CDR3 DNA. A D gene is named only where the DNA matches it firmly. Clone sizes are given selectively: once, few, many, or a class where the clone is expanded.

>16|TRBD2|.|TRBJ2-1|TRBV9
CASSPRVGGAYNEQFF
TGTGCCAGCAGCCCGAGAGTGGGAGGGGCCTACAATGAGCAGTTCTTC
>16|.|.|TRBJ1-1|TRBV5-4
CASSSGPRGMNTEAFF
TGTGCCAGCAGCTCAGGACCGAGGGGCATGAACACTGAAGCTTTCTTT
>17|TRBD2|.|TRBJ2-1|TRBV19
CASSPWGLAATYNEQFF
TGTGCCAGTAGTCCCTGGGGACTAGCAGCCACCTACAATGAGCAGTTCTTC
>15|TRBD2|.|TRBJ2-2|TRBV2
CASRETSGSYGELFF
TGTGCCAGCAGGGAGACTAGCGGGAGTTATGGGGAGCTGTTTTTT
>14|TRBD1|many|TRBJ2-5|TRBV7-2
CASSYGQVLETQYF
TGTGCCAGCAGCTATGGACAGGTTCTGGAGACCCAGTACTTC
>13|.|many|TRBJ2-7|TRBV30
CARRRAGTLEQYF
TGTGCCAGACGGCGGGCAGGGACCCTCGAGCAGTACTTC
>13|.|.|TRBJ2-1|TRBV6-1
CASSPGLGEMQFF
TGTGCCAGCAGTCCCGGCTTGGGGGAGATGCAGTTCTTC
>14|.|.|TRBJ1-6|TRBV7-2
CASSLGHGRGPLHF
TGTGCCAGCAGCTTAGGACACGGAAGAGGACCCCTCCACTTT
>19|TRBD2|many|TRBJ2-3|TRBV11-3
CASSFVPLAGARLTDTQYF
TGTGCCAGCAGCTTCGTTCCACTAGCGGGGGCTCGCCTCACAGATACGCAGTATTTT
>14|TRBD1|many|TRBJ2-7|TRBV20-1
CSARQGAHSYEQYF
TGCAGTGCACGACAGGGGGCCCACTCCTACGAGCAGTACTTC
>13|.|.|TRBJ1-4|TRBV2
CASNRDPNEKLFF
TGTGCCAGCAACCGGGACCCCAATGAAAAACTGTTTTTT
>17|.|few|TRBJ2-1|TRBV28
CASSLNLRLSSYNEQFF
TGTGCCAGCAGTTTAAATTTGCGTCTAAGCTCCTACAATGAGCAGTTCTTC
>13|TRBD1|many|TRBJ2-5|TRBV3-1
CASSKTGWETQYF
TGTGCCAGCAGCAAGACAGGGTGGGAGACCCAGTACTTC
>14|.|many|TRBJ2-5|TRBV2
CASSPGPGVETQYF
TGTGCCAGCAGCCCGGGGCCGGGAGTGGAGACCCAGTACTTC
>18|TRBD1|many|TRBJ2-7|TRBV7-2
CASSLAGVVGQGLYEQYF
TGTGCCAGCAGCTTAGCTGGTGTAGTGGGACAGGGTCTCTACGAGCAGTACTTC
>12|.|few|TRBJ1-1|TRBV6-2/TRBV6-3
CASADENTEAFF
TGTGCCAGCGCTGACGAGAACACTGAAGCTTTCTTT
>11|.|.|TRBJ2-2|TRBV4-1
CATGGSGELFF
TGCGCCACCGGAGGTTCCGGGGAGCTGTTTTTT
>17|.|.|TRBJ2-7|TRBV20-1
CSAYLPDRTNLGDEQYF
TGCAGTGCTTATCTTCCCGACCGGACTAACCTAGGGGACGAGCAGTACTTC
>18|TRBD2|.|TRBJ2-2|TRBV7-9
CASSSGTSGRAVTGELFF
TGTGCCAGCAGCTCCGGGACTAGCGGGAGGGCCGTCACCGGGGAGCTGTTTTTT
>15|TRBD1|few|TRBJ2-1|TRBV24-1
CATSDFGRRGNEQFF
TGTGCCACCAGTGATTTCGGACGCAGGGGGAATGAGCAGTTCTTC
>14|TRBD1|few|TRBJ1-1|TRBV24-1
CATSDSTGVRGAFF
TGTGCCACCAGTGACTCTACAGGGGTTAGGGGAGCTTTCTTT
>13|TRBD1|few|TRBJ2-7|TRBV30
CAWRLQGVYEQYF
TGTGCCTGGAGGCTACAGGGGGTCTACGAGCAGTACTTC
>17|.|many|TRBJ2-6|TRBV20-1
CSAPVGGLASGANVLTF
TGCAGTGCTCCAGTCGGAGGTTTGGCGTCAGGGGCCAACGTCCTGACTTTC
>16|TRBD1|many|TRBJ2-1|TRBV6-6
CASSYSTGTGRNEQFF
TGTGCCAGCAGTTACTCGACCGGGACAGGGAGGAATGAGCAGTTCTTC
>15|TRBD2|.|TRBJ2-7|TRBV6-1
CASSPREGPYYEQYF
TGTGCCAGCAGCCCCCGGGAGGGCCCTTACTACGAGCAGTACTTC
>20|TRBD2|.|TRBJ2-3|TRBV4-1
CASSPQGSSGRAEPTDTQYF
TGCGCCAGCAGCCCCCAGGGGTCTAGCGGGAGGGCCGAGCCCACAGATACGCAGTATTTT
>13|TRBD2|many|TRBJ2-7|TRBV7-3
CASSFLAGAEQYF
TGTGCCAGCAGCTTCTTAGCGGGAGCCGAGCAGTACTTC
>16|TRBD2|many|TRBJ2-1|TRBV7-9
CASSLKTSGIINEQFF
TGTGCCAGCAGCTTGAAGACTAGCGGGATTATAAATGAGCAGTTCTTC
>14|TRBD1|many|TRBJ1-2|TRBV12-3/TRBV12-4
CASTWDRANYGYTF
TGTGCCAGCACCTGGGACAGGGCTAACTATGGCTACACCTTC
>13|.|many|TRBJ2-7|TRBV28
CASSFGGTYEQYF
TGCGCCAGCAGCTTTGGGGGAACCTACGAGCAGTACTTC
>11|TRBD1|many|TRBJ2-5|TRBV30
CAWSTGTGTYF
TGTGCCTGGTCAACCGGGACAGGGACGTACTTC
>15|.|.|TRBJ2-6|TRBV6-1
CASSPQVSGANVLTF
TGTGCCAGCAGTCCCCAGGTCTCTGGGGCCAACGTCCTGACTTTC
>17|TRBD1|many|TRBJ2-7|TRBV7-9
CASSLYGRGTGSYEQYF
TGTGCCAGCAGCTTATACGGGAGAGGGACAGGGTCCTACGAGCAGTACTTC
>15|TRBD1|few|TRBJ2-5|TRBV20-1
CSARRPGTGRETQYF
TGCAGTGCTCGCCGGCCCGGGACAGGGAGGGAGACCCAGTACTTC
>13|.|many|TRBJ1-1|TRBV20-1
CSASWGTNTEAFF
TGCAGTGCTAGCTGGGGGACGAACACTGAAGCTTTCTTT
>15|.|many|TRBJ1-5|TRBV7-2
CASSLAWGGGQPQHF
TGTGCCAGCAGCTTAGCATGGGGAGGGGGGCAGCCCCAGCATTTT
>15|.|.|TRBJ2-7|TRBV10-3
CAISDRNSSYSEQYF
TGTGCCATCAGTGACAGGAACTCTTCGTACTCCGAGCAGTACTTC
>18|TRBD2|many|TRBJ2-1|TRBV27
CASSPDGTSGRTYNEQFF
TGTGCCAGCAGTCCAGATGGGACTAGCGGGAGGACCTACAATGAGCAGTTCTTC
>14|TRBD1|few|TRBJ2-4|TRBV2
CASTGAIAKNIQYF
TGTGCCAGTACAGGGGCGATAGCCAAAAACATTCAGTACTTC
>14|TRBD1|.|TRBJ1-3|TRBV19
CASRDRAGGNTIYF
TGTGCCAGTAGAGACAGGGCTGGAGGAAACACCATATATTTT
>14|TRBD1|few|TRBJ1-2|TRBV5-1
CASSSSDRGYGYTF
TGCGCCAGCAGCTCTTCGGACAGGGGGTATGGCTACACCTTC